The present T cell receptor beta chain was sequenced within a study of OX40 agonist ivuxolimab in advanced cancers. Study as a whole: The drug used for patients, ivuxolimab, was an agonistic anti-OX40 (CD134) antibody. Prior checkpoint blockade (anti-PD-1, anti-PD-L1 or anti-CTLA-4) was permitted; approximately 44% had it.

Study-wide results and caveats: Clonal expansion in partial responders at 0.1-3.0 mg/kg ranked among the lowest.

This clone was counted between two and nine times. Its matching antigen is unknown. Germline CDR1 and CDR2: SGDLS and YYNGEE. The V and J ends lost 4 bases and 4 bases respectively, with 12 bases between them. This CDR3 has 14 residues. Data came from immunoSEQ multiplex PCR; TCRdb stores just in-frame clones and leaves some out. Of around 20,000 clones in the sample, around nine tenths are singletons; the top ten hold 20% to 30%. Sampling times: baseline, cycle 4 day 1, cycle 7 day 1. The receptor was isolated from an adult with an advanced solid tumor such as melanoma, head and neck, liver or kidney cancer. The sequences come from CD4+ or CD8+ T cells sorted from blood, collected in a trial of the OX40 agonist ivuxolimab. The J gene is TRBJ2-4, the V gene TRBV9; D may be TRBD2 (6 bases). For the CDR3, the DNA is TGTGCCAGCAGCCCCAGGGACTGGAAAAACATTCAGTACTTC. The encoded protein is CASSPRDWKNIQYF.